This is a list of T cell receptor beta chains from one sample in a study of Ad26.COV2.S vaccination and SARS-CoV-2 variants. Assay: immunoSEQ multiplex PCR; the TCRdb copy retains only in-frame clones and omits some. The table records more than 300,000 clones, about 85% of them present only once. The sequencing here drew on peripheral blood, taken in a trial of Ad26.COV2.S vaccine versus placebo. These receptors were obtained from a person between 18 and 65 years old who received the Ad26.COV2.S COVID-19 vaccine or a placebo. CDR3s include the opening cysteine and the closing phenylalanine or tryptophan. A D gene is named only where the DNA matches it firmly. Clone size is given for some rows only: seen once, a few or many times, or a class if the clone is expanded.

V	D	size	J	length	DNA	CDR3
TRBV5-1	TRBD2	-	TRBJ2-1	15	TGCGCCAGCAGCCCCGGGCTAGCGGGAGTCAATGAGCAGTTCTTC	CASSPGLAGVNEQFF
TRBV27	-	-	TRBJ2-3	16	TGTGCCAGCCTTGGGTCGGGGGTGGTGGGAACAGATACGCAGTATTTT	CASLGSGVVGTDTQYF
TRBV30	-	-	TRBJ1-1	13	TGTGCCTGCCAGCGGAGCTTTAACACTGAAGCTTTCTTT	CACQRSFNTEAFF
TRBV18	-	-	TRBJ1-1	14	TGTGCCAGCTCACCACAGACCATGAACACTGAAGCTTTCTTT	CASSPQTMNTEAFF
TRBV9	-	once	TRBJ1-6	15	TGTGCCAGCAGCCCGACTCAGGCGGGGGAATCACCCCTCCACTTT	CASSPTQAGESPLHF
TRBV5-6	-	-	TRBJ1-1	14	TGTGCCAGCAGCTTGGTTAACGGGTACACTGAAGCTTTCTTT	CASSLVNGYTEAFF
TRBV2	-	-	TRBJ2-2	15	TGTGCCAGCAGTGTTACTGGGACGGGGACCGGGGAGCTGTTTTTT	CASSVTGTGTGELFF
TRBV3-1/TRBV3-2	TRBD1	few	TRBJ2-7	15	TGTGCCAGCAGCCGAAGCCCGGGACAGTTCGACGAGCAGTACTTC	CASSRSPGQFDEQYF
TRBV5-6	-	-	TRBJ2-2	14	TGTGCCAGCAGCCCGAACCCCAACACCGGGGAGCTGTTTTTT	CASSPNPNTGELFF
TRBV2	-	-	TRBJ1-5	14	TGTGCCAGCAGGGGACGATGGGTGGGTCAGCCCCAGCATTTT	CASRGRWVGQPQHF
TRBV25-1	TRBD1	-	TRBJ1-1	15	TGTGCCAGCAGCACCCGGGACAGGGGTAACACTGAAGCTTTCTTT	CASSTRDRGNTEAFF
TRBV7-9	TRBD1	-	TRBJ1-4	15	TGTGCCAGCAGCCTCTCGACAGGGGCAAATGAAAAACTGTTTTTT	CASSLSTGANEKLFF
TRBV18	-	-	TRBJ1-2	15	TGTGCCAGCTCATCTACCACCGTTGGGAACTATGGCTACACCTTC	CASSSTTVGNYGYTF
TRBV5-1	TRBD2	-	TRBJ2-3	18	TGCGCCAGCAGCCCCGGCGCTAGCGGGAGGGTCGGCACAGATACGCAGTATTTT	CASSPGASGRVGTDTQYF
TRBV2	-	-	TRBJ1-2	11	TGTGCCAGCAGTGAAAGGAGCGGCTACACCTTC	CASSERSGYTF
TRBV7-2	-	-	TRBJ1-3	16	TGTGCCAGCAGCCCTGGTTCGGACATGATGGGAAACACCATATATTTT	CASSPGSDMMGNTIYF
TRBV9	-	-	TRBJ2-3	16	TGTGCCAGCAGCGTAGCCTCGTCCAGAGGAGCGGATACGCAGTATTTT	CASSVASSRGADTQYF
TRBV5-4	-	few	TRBJ1-1	15	TGTGCCAGCAGCTTGGCTTACAGGATGAACACTGAAGCTTTCTTT	CASSLAYRMNTEAFF
TRBV30	-	-	TRBJ2-7	14	TGTGCCTGGAGTTGGAAGGGTAGTAGGAACGAGCAGTACTTC	CAWSWKGSRNEQYF
TRBV6-6	TRBD1	-	TRBJ2-3	18	TGTGCCAGCAGTCCCCGGACAGGCTCCCTCAGGGGCACAGATACGCAGTATTTT	CASSPRTGSLRGTDTQYF
TRBV4-3	-	-	TRBJ2-7	15	TGCGCCAGCAGCCGCGGAGCGTCGGGCTCCTACGAGCAGTACTTC	CASSRGASGSYEQYF
TRBV6-2/TRBV6-3	TRBD1	-	TRBJ2-7	16	TGTGCCAGCAGTTCGGCCCGACAGGGGAAATTCTACGAGCAGTACTTC	CASSSARQGKFYEQYF
TRBV7-9	TRBD1	-	TRBJ1-5	15	TGTGCCAGCAGCGCCTCGAGGGACAGCCATCAGCCCCAGCATTTT	CASSASRDSHQPQHF
TRBV30	-	-	TRBJ1-3	16	TGTGCCTGGAGTGTGTGGGGACACAGCTCTGGAAACACCATATATTTT	CAWSVWGHSSGNTIYF
TRBV6-4	-	-	TRBJ2-7	15	TGTGCCAGCAGTGACTCGAAACAGCCTCTTCGGGAGCAGTACTTC	CASSDSKQPLREQYF
TRBV5-8	-	-	TRBJ1-3	11	TGTGCCAGCAGGAGAGGAAACACCATATATTTT	CASRRGNTIYF
TRBV13	-	-	TRBJ1-1	11	TGTGCCAGCAGCTTCCGCAGGCAAGCTTTCTTT	CASSFRRQAFF
TRBV18	-	-	TRBJ1-6	14	TGTGCCAGCTCACCACCGGTGTATAATTCACCCCTCCACTTT	CASSPPVYNSPLHF
TRBV7-2	TRBD2	-	TRBJ2-2	16	TGTGCCAGCAGCGCCGGGACTAGCGGAGGAACCGGGGAGCTGTTTTTT	CASSAGTSGGTGELFF
TRBV2	TRBD2	-	TRBJ2-7	15	TGTGCCAGCACTGAGGGGACTAGCGGCTCCTACGAGCAGTACTTC	CASTEGTSGSYEQYF
TRBV28	-	-	TRBJ1-3	12	TGTGCCAGCAGTTTGGTGGGAAACACCATATATTTT	CASSLVGNTIYF
TRBV6-5	-	-	TRBJ2-7	14	TGTGCCAGCAGTTACTCGCGGCAGTCCTACGAGCAGTACTTC	CASSYSRQSYEQYF
TRBV5-1	TRBD1	-	TRBJ1-2	16	TGCGCCAGCAGCTTGGCCGGGACCAGGACAGGGAATGGCTACACCTTC	CASSLAGTRTGNGYTF
TRBV7-6	TRBD2	-	TRBJ2-1	15	TGTGCCAGCAGCTTTGTACGGGGGGGCTACAATGAGCAGTTCTTC	CASSFVRGGYNEQFF
TRBV7-9	-	few	TRBJ2-2	16	TGTGCCAGCAGCCCTACCGGTACTCGGGACGCCGGGGAGCTGTTTTTT	CASSPTGTRDAGELFF
TRBV4-1	-	few	TRBJ1-2	15	TGCGCCAGCAGCCAAGGAGTCAGGACTAACTATGGCTACACCTTC	CASSQGVRTNYGYTF
TRBV7-9	-	once	TRBJ1-1	13	TGTGCCAGCTCCGCGAATTACCCGGGGGCCGCTTTCTTT	CASSANYPGAAFF
TRBV7-9	-	-	TRBJ1-2	13	TGTGCCAGCAGCTTAGGGGGGTTTGGAATCTACACCTTC	CASSLGGFGIYTF
TRBV7-2	-	-	TRBJ2-7	14	TGTGCCAGCAGCTTAGAGGGTAGCTACTACGAGCAGTACTTC	CASSLEGSYYEQYF
TRBV28	-	-	TRBJ2-7	13	TGTGCCAGCAGTTCAGGCAGGGTCTACGAGCAGTACTTC	CASSSGRVYEQYF